A few counts support the clone carrying this TCR beta chain. The antigen remains unidentified. This record belongs to a study of T cells after yellow fever vaccination. About the research overall: Each low-cell-number fraction was prepared by means of SMART-Seq v4 Ultra Low Input. Study conclusions and caveats: A minor fraction of clonotypes spanned both CD4 and CD8 compartments.

In TCRdb, the 5' RACE reads were re-called with MiXCR into one record per CDR3 protein. The repertoire holds hundreds of thousands of distinct CDR3 sequences, with 10% to 15% as singletons. V was cut by 1 base and J by 0 bases, with 7 bases left in between. The CDR3 runs 15 residues. CDR1 is MNHEY, CDR2 SMNVEV, per germline (reference sequence). The rearrangement joins TRBV27 to TRBJ2-4; no definite D call. Sequencing used PBMCs, obtained on the day of the yellow fever booster vaccination. The source is a man aged 25-40 years who received the YFV17D yellow fever vaccine. The CDR3 DNA follows: TGTGCCAGCAGTTTATGGTCAGGAGCCAAAAACATTCAGTACTTC. It yields the protein CASSLWSGAKNIQYF.